Following are 3 T cell receptor beta chains from one sample sequenced in a study of cytomegalovirus exposure and HLA in healthy donors (dated by TCRdb to 2017 to 2019). The library was produced with the immunoSEQ multiplex PCR assay. TCRdb provides this immuneACCESS table in a form limited to in-frame rearrangements. Some clones are lacking; in checked studies, under half of them reflect an unresolved V gene, and why the rest are absent is not known. The sample table lists 70,000 to 75,000 clones, approximately 94% of them with a count of one. Of the sample, roughly 1% is held by the ten largest clones. The sequenced sample consisted of PBMCs. These receptors were taken from a young woman in good health and CMV-seronegative.

The rearrangement joins TRBV11-3 to TRBJ2-1; D might be TRBD1 (5 bases). This CDR3 comprises 17 residues. Germline loops: CDR1 SGHNT, CDR2 YENEEA. V lost 1 base and J lost 5, with 18 bases in between. In DNA form, the CDR3 reads TGTGCCAGCAGCTTAGCTAACTCTCGGACATCCGACAATGAGCAGTTCTTC. Translating it yields CASSLANSRTSDNEQFF.

The chain recombines TRBV7-2 with TRBJ2-5, with a weak D call TRBD1 (5 bases). V was pared by 4 bases and J by 0 bases, with 15 bases between. Germline assignment: CDR1 SGHTA and CDR2 FQGNSA. This CDR3 has 16 amino acids. The CDR3 region is CASSSQVTVNQETQYF. The CDR3, as DNA: TGTGCCAGCAGCTCGCAGGTGACAGTTAACCAAGAGACCCAGTACTTC.

This chain joins TRBV5-6 and TRBJ1-3; 9 bases align to TRBD1. The CDR3 covers 15 residues. Germline V gene sequence: CDR1 SGHDT, CDR2 YYEEEE. V lost 2 bases, J lost 4 bases, and 4 bases stayed unmatched. The CDR3, as DNA: TGTGCCAGCAGCTTAGGGGACAGGGCAGGAAACACCATATATTTT. It is translated as CASSLGDRAGNTIYF.